These T cell receptor beta chains were read from a single sample in a study of blood T cell repertoires in COVID-19. Produced via immunoSEQ multiplex PCR; TCRdb's table is partial and in-frame only. The data show fewer than 500,000 clones, roughly 85% seen once. The sequenced material came from peripheral blood. These receptors came from a woman in her twenties or thirties with active or convalescent COVID-19. The CDR3 runs from the conserved cysteine through the conserved F or W. The D gene is left open where the match is weak. Expanded clones get a size class; other rows say once, few or many, or leave the size out.

v_call	d_call	clone_size	j_call	cdr3_nt	cdr3_aa
TRBV25-1	.	.	TRBJ2-1	TGTGCCACCCGCGGGACGGTCCCGCGCAATGAGCAGTTCTTC	CATRGTVPRNEQFF
TRBV7-9	TRBD1	.	TRBJ1-1	TGTGCCAGCACCCTAACCCCCGGACAGGGTAACACTGAAGCTTTCTTT	CASTLTPGQGNTEAFF
TRBV11-3	TRBD1	once	TRBJ1-1	TGTGCCAGCCAGGGACAGGGGCAGAGCGTTCCTTTCTTT	CASQGQGQSVPFF
TRBV3-1/TRBV3-2	.	.	TRBJ2-3	TGTGCCAGCAGCTTCAGGGCAGATACGCAGTATTTT	CASSFRADTQYF
TRBV10-3	TRBD1	.	TRBJ1-1	TGTGCCATCGGATACAGGGGCCCCAACACTGAAGCTTTCTTT	CAIGYRGPNTEAFF
TRBV11-3	.	.	TRBJ2-7	TGTGCCAGCAGCTTCTCCGGGAGCTCCTACGAGCAGTACTTC	CASSFSGSSYEQYF
TRBV5-1	TRBD1	.	TRBJ1-6	TGCGCCAGCAGCTTGGGACAGGGCGGTAATTCACCCCTCCACTTT	CASSLGQGGNSPLHF
TRBV7-9	.	.	TRBJ1-1	TGTGCCAGCAGCCAGACAGAACAGAACACTGAAGCTTTCTTT	CASSQTEQNTEAFF
TRBV4-1	.	.	TRBJ1-1	TGCGCCAGCAGCCAAGTGGGCAGTGGGGCCCTCGCGGATGAAGCTTTCTTT	CASSQVGSGALADEAFF
TRBV4-1	TRBD1	.	TRBJ2-7	TGCGCCAGCAGCCAGCTTGGGACAGGGGGCTACGAGCAGTACTTC	CASSQLGTGGYEQYF
TRBV19	TRBD2	.	TRBJ2-5	TGTGCCAGTAGTATACGATTGGGTAGCGGGGAGACCCAGTACTTC	CASSIRLGSGETQYF
TRBV7-9	.	few	TRBJ1-1	TGTGCCAGCAGCTTAGCACTGGAGATCCCTGAAGCTTTCTTT	CASSLALEIPEAFF
TRBV6-1	.	.	TRBJ1-4	TGTGCCAGCAGTGACGGGGTCAGAGGCAAAGTGTTTTTT	CASSDGVRGKVFF
TRBV6-4	TRBD2	.	TRBJ2-3	TGTGCCAGCAGTGATCCTAGCGGGAGTGTAACAGATACGCAGTATTTT	CASSDPSGSVTDTQYF
TRBV7-8	TRBD1	.	TRBJ1-5	TGTGCCAGCAGCTTAAGGGACAGCGTCGTAGGCCAGCCCCAGCATTTT	CASSLRDSVVGQPQHF
TRBV5-4	TRBD1	.	TRBJ1-1	TGTGCCAGCAGCGCTGCCGGGACAGGGAACACTGAAGCTTTCTTT	CASSAAGTGNTEAFF
TRBV27	.	.	TRBJ1-6	TGTGCCAGCAGTTTCGGGGGGACTGGTTCACCCCTCCACTTT	CASSFGGTGSPLHF
TRBV4-1	.	.	TRBJ1-3	TGCGCCAGCAGCCAAGGGTTAGACTCTGGAAACACCATATATTTT	CASSQGLDSGNTIYF
TRBV7-9	.	.	TRBJ2-7	TGTGCCAGCACCAAAGCCCAGGGAGGCTACGAGCAGTACTTC	CASTKAQGGYEQYF
TRBV12-5	TRBD2	.	TRBJ2-2	TGTGCTAGTGGTTCGGGACTAGCGGGGGGGCCGGCCGGGGAGCTGTTTTTT	CASGSGLAGGPAGELFF
TRBV18	TRBD1	few	TRBJ1-2	TGTGCCAGCTCACCCCAAACTCGACAGGGCGATGGCTACACCTTC	CASSPQTRQGDGYTF
TRBV2	TRBD1	.	TRBJ2-1	TGTGCCAGCAGTGGCGGGACAGGGGGCTTCAATGAGCAGTTCTTC	CASSGGTGGFNEQFF
TRBV11-2	.	once	TRBJ1-6	TGTGCCAGCAGCCATGATTGGGGCGCAGGTTCACCCCTCCACTTT	CASSHDWGAGSPLHF
TRBV5-4	.	.	TRBJ1-2	TGTGCCAGCAGCTTGGAAGGGGATGGCTACACCTTC	CASSLEGDGYTF
TRBV5-1	.	once	TRBJ1-3	TGCGCCAGCAGCTTTGATTCAGTTGGCTCTGGAAACACCATATATTTT	CASSFDSVGSGNTIYF
TRBV18	.	.	TRBJ2-1	TGTGCCAGCGCGACAAGTAACGACAATGAGCAGTTCTTC	CASATSNDNEQFF
TRBV2	.	.	TRBJ2-7	TGTGCCAGCACCTCGGACTTCTCCTACGAGCAGTACTTC	CASTSDFSYEQYF
TRBV29-1	TRBD1	.	TRBJ2-1	TGCAGCGTTGTGAGACAGGGCCATGAGCAGTTCTTC	CSVVRQGHEQFF
TRBV27	.	.	TRBJ1-1	TGTGCCAGCAGTTTAATTTCACCAGGGGTCGGGAACACTGAAGCTTTCTTT	CASSLISPGVGNTEAFF
TRBV5-1	.	.	TRBJ1-1	TGCGCCAGCAGCTTGGGGGCTGGGACTGAAGCTTTCTTT	CASSLGAGTEAFF
TRBV30	TRBD1	few	TRBJ2-5	TGTGCTTTTGGACAGGGGGCTGGCTTGGGAGGAGAGACCCAGTACTTC	CAFGQGAGLGGETQYF
TRBV6-2/TRBV6-3	.	.	TRBJ1-1	TGTGCCAGCATTTACGGGGGCGTAGAAACTGAAGCTTTCTTT	CASIYGGVETEAFF
TRBV2	TRBD1	.	TRBJ1-5	TGTGCCAGCAGTATCGGACAGGGCAATCAGCCCCAGCATTTT	CASSIGQGNQPQHF
TRBV2	.	.	TRBJ2-7	TGTGCCAGCAGGTTAGGAGCCTACGAGCAGTACTTC	CASRLGAYEQYF
TRBV1	.	.	TRBJ1-6	TGCACCAGCAGTCAAGGCTGGGTACAGGGCTCGACGTTC	CTSSQGWVQGSTF
TRBV9	.	.	TRBJ1-6	TGTGCCAGCAGCGCAACAGGACACCATAATTCACCCCTCCACTTT	CASSATGHHNSPLHF
TRBV19	TRBD2	.	TRBJ2-5	TGTGCCAGTAGTGATAGCGGGGGCTCGGAGACCCAGTACTTC	CASSDSGGSETQYF
TRBV2	TRBD1	few	TRBJ1-2	TGTGCCAGCAGTCCCCTGGGACAGGGGTCCGGGGGCTACACCTTC	CASSPLGQGSGGYTF
TRBV5-1	.	.	TRBJ1-4	TGCGCCAGCAGCTTGGCGCAGGGAAGGACGACTAATGAAAAACTGTTTTTT	CASSLAQGRTTNEKLFF
TRBV10-3	.	.	TRBJ1-1	TGTGCCATCAGTAAATCAGGGGATATGAACACTGAAGCTTTCTTT	CAISKSGDMNTEAFF
TRBV5-1	.	.	TRBJ1-6	TGCGCCAGCAGCTTGGCCAGCGGAAGCTCCTATAATTCACCCCTCCACTTT	CASSLASGSSYNSPLHF
TRBV12-3/TRBV12-4	.	.	TRBJ2-3	TGTGCCAGCACCTTCGGGGGTACGCAGTATTTT	CASTFGGTQYF
TRBV7-2	.	.	TRBJ1-1	TGTGCCAGCAGCCGAAATGGGGGGGGTGAAGCTTTCTTT	CASSRNGGGEAFF
TRBV10-3	.	.	TRBJ2-5	TGTGCCATCAGTGATTTCCTAGGGACTGTAAAAGAGACCCAGTACTTC	CAISDFLGTVKETQYF
TRBV6-5	TRBD2	.	TRBJ2-1	TGTGCCAGCAGCAAACCGGGACTAGGAAACAATGAGCAGTTCTTC	CASSKPGLGNNEQFF
TRBV7-6	.	once	TRBJ2-2	TGTGCCAGCAGCCTCACGCGGGGGGAGCTGTTTTTT	CASSLTRGELFF
TRBV7-2	.	.	TRBJ2-7	TGTGCCAGCAGCTTTTCGCAGGGTTGGGCCGAGCAGTACTTC	CASSFSQGWAEQYF
TRBV5-4	TRBD1	.	TRBJ2-5	TGTGCCAGCAGCTCTGGGACAGGGGGTTTCGAGACCCAGTACTTC	CASSSGTGGFETQYF
TRBV29-1	.	.	TRBJ1-2	TGCAGCGTTGAAACGGGGGGCTACAACCGTGGCTACACCTTC	CSVETGGYNRGYTF
TRBV6-5	.	once	TRBJ1-5	TGTGCCAGCAGCCCCCAACGGAGCAATCAGCCCCAGCATTTT	CASSPQRSNQPQHF
TRBV5-1	.	.	TRBJ1-1	TGCGCCAGCAGCCAGGGGACGGCGAACACTGAAGCTTTCTTT	CASSQGTANTEAFF
TRBV3-1/TRBV3-2	TRBD2	.	TRBJ2-1	TGTGCCAGCAGCCAAGATTTGAGGACTAGCGGGGATGAGCAGTTCTTC	CASSQDLRTSGDEQFF
TRBV11-3	.	.	TRBJ1-1	TGTGCCAGCAGCCCCAGAGGTGTCGGCACTGAAGCTTTCTTT	CASSPRGVGTEAFF
TRBV5-8	.	.	TRBJ2-7	TGTGCCAGCAGCCTTACAGAGGGAGTCGAGCAGTACTTC	CASSLTEGVEQYF
TRBV5-5	TRBD1	few	TRBJ1-4	TGTGCCAGCAGCTTGGGGGCAGGGGGTAATGAAAAACTGTTTTTT	CASSLGAGGNEKLFF
TRBV19	.	.	TRBJ1-6	TGTGCCAGTAGTGGGGGGATACTAACGCCCCTCCACTTT	CASSGGILTPLHF
TRBV7-9	.	.	TRBJ2-5	TGTGCCAGCAGCTTAGGCTGGGCCGAAGAGACCCAGTACTTC	CASSLGWAEETQYF